These 30 T cell receptor beta chains came from one sample sequenced in a study of beta chain features in type 1 diabetes. cDNA synthesis used the whole RNA isolate, giving expressed TCRB sequences. The data were produced by immunoSEQ multiplex PCR, yet TCRdb's version contains in-frame clones alone and is incomplete. The data show some 150,000 clones, roughly 50% seen once. Sequenced material: Tregs from blood. The source of these receptors is a young man in good health.

With regard to this clone: The sample holds other DNA sequences that translate to the same CDR3. DNA for the CDR3: TGTGCCAGCAGCTTGGGACAGGGCCTTAACACTGAAGCTTTCTTT. It specifies CASSLGQGLNTEAFF. The gene calls are TRBV7-9 and TRBJ1-1; 9 bases are a match to TRBD1. This CDR3 has 15 amino acids. Germline assignment: CDR1 SEHNR and CDR2 FQNEAQ (reference sequence). V gave up 3 bases and J gave up 2 bases; unmatched junction bases: 4.

The chain carries TRBV2 and TRBJ1-2; D is possibly TRBD1 (6 bases). The V and J ends lost 6 bases and 2 bases respectively, with 10 bases between them. The CDR3 consists of 13 residues. CDR1 and CDR2 from the germline V gene are SNHLY and FYNNEI. The CDR3 region has the DNA TGTGCCAGCAGGGTAACAGGGAACTATGGCTACACCTTC. It codes for CASRVTGNYGYTF.

The chain employs TRBV5-1 and TRBJ2-7, with D possibly TRBD2 on 6 matching bases. The CDR3 length is 15 residues. Germline V gives CDR1 SGHRS, CDR2 YFSETQ. Trimming stripped 4 bases from V and 1 base from J, with 15 bases between. DNA for the CDR3: TGCGCCAGCAGCCCACGGGGACTGCTGTCCTACGAGCAGTACTTC. As protein: CASSPRGLLSYEQYF.

This clone occurred a few times. V is TRBV1 and J is TRBJ2-1; TRBD2 is the table's D call and was not checked against the DNA. TRBV1 is a known pseudogene. The CDR3 is 13 residues long. The CDR3 nucleotides are TGCACCAGGGACTGGAGCTCCTACAATGAGCAGTTCTTC. Its protein is CTRDWSSYNEQFF.

This clone was counted between two and nine times. This chain uses TRBV7-9 with TRBJ2-2, with a possible D match to TRBD2 (6 bases). Germline loops: CDR1 SEHNR, CDR2 FQNEAQ (reference sequence). This CDR3 region has 14 residues. V was trimmed by 5 bases and J by 3 bases, leaving 10 bases between them. The CDR3 nucleotides read TGTGCCAGCAGCCGGTGGAGGGACACCGGGGAGCTGTTTTTT. Residues: CASSRWRDTGELFF.

The chain recombines TRBV5-1 with TRBJ2-1, with 8 nucleotides matching TRBD1. Germline V gives CDR1 SGHRS, CDR2 YFSETQ. Trimming took 5 bases from V and 0 from J; bases not matched to a gene: 4. The CDR3 consists of 15 residues. The CDR3 nucleotides read TGCGCCAGCAGTTGGACAGGGTTCTCCTACAATGAGCAGTTCTTC. Its protein is CASSWTGFSYNEQFF.

The chain couples TRBV10-3 to TRBJ2-2; 7 bases fit TRBD1. In germline, CDR1 is ENHRY, CDR2 SYGVKD. Trimming removed 3 bases from V and 1 base from J; junction bases left unmatched: 5. The CDR3 has 16 amino acids. The CDR3 sequence is CAISDMGQRNTGELFF. DNA of the CDR3: TGTGCCATCAGTGACATGGGACAGCGGAACACCGGGGAGCTGTTTTTT.

CDR3 residues: CASSLPGGSTDTQYF. The CDR3 nucleotides are TGCGCCAGCAGCTTGCCGGGTGGGAGCACAGATACGCAGTATTTT. V and J are TRBV5-1 and TRBJ2-3; D unresolved. With 1 base removed from V and 0 bases from J, the gap between germline ends came to 9 bases. The length of the CDR3 is 15 residues. Germline V lookup: CDR1 SGHRS, CDR2 YFSETQ.

The rearrangement uses TRBV4-3 and TRBJ1-2; D unresolved. Germline V gene data show CDR1 as LGHNA and CDR2 as YSLEER. CDR3 length: 12 amino acids. V lost 6 bases and J 7 bases, leaving 12 bases between the germline ends. As DNA, the CDR3 is TGCGCCAGCAGGGCAGGTTTTGGTGGCTACACCTTC. As protein: CASRAGFGGYTF.

J is TRBJ2-5 and V is TRBV2; 8 bases agree with TRBD2. Germline V CDR1 and CDR2: SNHLY, FYNNEI. The CDR3 covers 14 residues. With V trimmed by 5 bases and J by 3 bases, 5 bases remained unmatched. CDR3 residues: CASSLGLDEETQYF. The CDR3 nucleotides read TGTGCCAGCAGTCTGGGACTAGATGAAGAGACCCAGTACTTC.

The rearrangement uses TRBV28 and TRBJ1-4; possibly TRBD1 for D (6 bases). Germline CDR1 is MDHEN and CDR2 is SYDVKM. This CDR3 spans 13 amino acids. Trimming took 3 bases from V and 10 from J, leaving 12 bases between them. CDR3 region: CASSFGTKGKLFF. The CDR3, as DNA: TGTGCCAGCAGTTTCGGGACAAAGGGAAAACTGTTTTTT.

As DNA, the CDR3 is TGTGCCAGCAGCACCCGGGGGGGGGCAGCCACCTTC. This sequence encodes CASSTRGGAATF. The chain recombines TRBV7-2 with TRBJ1-2; the D gene is possibly TRBD1 (6 bases). The CDR3 has 12 amino acids. V gave up 5 bases and J gave up 13 bases, with 17 bases separating them. In germline, CDR1 is SGHTA, CDR2 FQGNSA.

The sample holds a few counts of this clone. This chain joins TRBV11-1 and TRBJ2-2, with D perhaps TRBD1 (5 bases). V lost 2 bases and J lost 1, with 11 bases in between. The length of the CDR3 is 16 residues. In germline, CDR1 is SGHAT, CDR2 FQDESV (reference sequence). This CDR3 is CASSLFRTRNTGELFF. CDR3 coding DNA: TGTGCCAGCAGCTTATTTCGGACAAGGAACACCGGGGAGCTGTTTTTT.

This chain uses TRBV2 with TRBJ2-1; 10 nucleotides line up with TRBD2. The length of the CDR3 is 18 residues. Germline V gene sequence: CDR1 SNHLY, CDR2 FYNNEI. V lost 10 bases to trimming and J lost 1 base; unmatched junction nucleotides: 16. DNA for the CDR3: TGTGCCATCTCAGCCCTACTAGCGGGGACAAGGTCCTACAATGAGCAGTTCTTC. Amino acid sequence: CAISALLAGTRSYNEQFF.

In its sample, this clone was seen a few times. The chain combines TRBV7-9 with TRBJ2-2; a weak D match, TRBD2 (5 bases). Germline CDR1 SEHNR, CDR2 FQNEAQ (reference sequence). V lost 5 bases to trimming and J lost 6 bases, with 16 bases between them. The CDR3 length is 15 residues. CDR3 nucleotides: TGTGCCAGCAGCGCGTCTCAGAGGGCCCCCGGGGAGCTGTTTTTT. Protein sequence: CASSASQRAPGELFF.

This clone was observed a few times. This chain links TRBV28 with TRBJ1-2, with a weak D call TRBD1 (6 bases). V gave up 3 bases and J gave up 5 bases, with 22 bases separating them. The CDR3 length is 17 residues. The V gene's germline CDR1 is MDHEN and CDR2 SYDVKM. DNA of the CDR3: TGTGCCAGCAGTTTGAGCTGGGCGGGGGCCTTGAGTTATGGCTACACCTTC. This sequence encodes CASSLSWAGALSYGYTF.

This rearrangement joins TRBV7-9 to TRBJ1-2; maybe TRBD1 (5 bases). V lost 5 bases, J lost 2 bases, and 12 bases lay in between. The germline CDR1 and CDR2 sequences are SEHNR and FQNEAQ (reference sequence). This CDR3 has 14 amino acids. CDR3 DNA: TGTGCCAGCAGCCCGACAGTACCGAACTATGGCTACACCTTC. It codes for CASSPTVPNYGYTF.

This rearrangement joins TRBV19 to TRBJ1-1; TRBD1 aligns across 8 bases. The CDR3 loop spans 14 amino acids. The germline gives CDR1 LNHDA, CDR2 SQIVND (reference sequence). V shed 5 bases and J 3 bases; nucleotides not matched to a gene: 5. For the CDR3, the DNA is TGTGCCAGTAGTTCCAGGGGGCGGGACACTGAAGCTTTCTTT. This codes for CASSSRGRDTEAFF.

The chain recombines TRBV11-2 with TRBJ2-7; TRBD1 matches 11 bases. V was pared by 5 bases and J by 3 bases, with 6 bases of the junction left unmatched. Germline V lookup: CDR1 SGHAT, CDR2 FQNNGV. The CDR3 totals 15 residues. The CDR3 is CASSPRTGGIYEQYF. The CDR3 nucleotides read TGTGCCAGCAGCCCGAGGACAGGGGGCATCTACGAGCAGTACTTC.

The chain combines TRBV5-4 with TRBJ1-6; 8 bases are a match to TRBD1. V gave up 2 bases and J gave up 3 bases; unmatched junction bases: 1. The germline V gene has CDR1 SGHNT and CDR2 YYREEE (reference sequence). The CDR3 loop spans 15 amino acids. The CDR3: CASSFGQGYNSPLHF. The DNA for the CDR3 is TGTGCCAGCAGCTTCGGACAGGGCTATAATTCACCCCTCCACTTT.

This chain links TRBV15 with TRBJ1-2, with TRBD1 matching 7 bases. CDR1 is LNHNV and CDR2 is YYDKDF in the germline V gene (reference sequence). Germline trimming cut 0 bases from V and 5 bases from J; bases unmatched to any gene: 12. The CDR3 is made up of 17 amino acids. The CDR3, as DNA: TGTGCCACCAGCAGAGATCTCCGGACAGGCTTAGGGTATGGCTACACCTTC. Amino acids: CATSRDLRTGLGYGYTF.

For this clone: Other DNA sequences in this sample translate to the same CDR3. This chain links TRBV18 with TRBJ2-7, with TRBD2 as a possible D gene (5 bases). The CDR3 has 13 residues. In germline, CDR1 is KGHSH, CDR2 LQKENI. Trimming took 3 bases from V and 3 from J, leaving 9 bases between them. The CDR3 loop reads CASSPPGSYEQYF. The CDR3 coding sequence is TGTGCCAGCTCACCCCCTGGGAGCTACGAGCAGTACTTC.

CDR3 amino acids: CASSLAKVAPNTGELFF. As DNA, the CDR3 is TGCGCCAGCAGCTTGGCGAAGGTAGCGCCGAACACCGGGGAGCTGTTTTTT. The chain links TRBV5-1 to TRBJ2-2, with a possible D match to TRBD2 (5 bases). The CDR3 extends over 17 amino acids. The ends were cut back, 0 bases at V and 0 bases at J, with 12 bases in the middle. Germline V gene data show CDR1 as SGHRS and CDR2 as YFSETQ.

The V gene is TRBV7-2, the J gene TRBJ2-7; 10 positions match TRBD2. The ends lost 5 bases at V and 4 bases at J; junction bases unmatched: 11. The germline gives CDR1 SGHTA, CDR2 FQGNSA. This CDR3 is built from 16 residues. The CDR3 is CASSTLGGTSAYEQYF. CDR3 DNA: TGTGCCAGCAGCACCCTAGGGGGGACTAGCGCGTACGAGCAGTACTTC.

This chain joins TRBV6-6 and TRBJ2-5, with TRBD2 matching over 12 bases. Germline V CDR1 and CDR2: MNHNY, SVGAGI (reference sequence). Unmatched junction bases numbered 6, after V lost 8 bases and J lost 5 bases. This CDR3 spans 14 amino acids. The CDR3 reads CASGGLAGSETQYF. Written as DNA, the CDR3 is TGTGCCAGCGGAGGACTAGCGGGGTCGGAGACCCAGTACTTC.

This chain joins TRBV9 and TRBJ2-3; 7 bases are shared with TRBD2. The ends lost 0 bases at V and 3 bases at J; junction bases unmatched: 13. CDR3 length: 18 amino acids. Germline V gene data show CDR1 as SGDLS and CDR2 as YYNGEE. CDR3 amino acids: CASSVALSPLAVTDTQYF. For the CDR3, the DNA is TGTGCCAGCAGCGTAGCCTTGTCACCTCTAGCGGTTACAGATACGCAGTATTTT.

The CDR3 DNA is TGTGCCAGCAGTAGGACAGGGGGAGCTGAAAAACTGTTTTTT. Encoded protein: CASSRTGGAEKLFF. The chain is built from TRBV5-5 and TRBJ1-4; the match to TRBD1 covers 10 bases. This CDR3 contains 14 residues. Germline lookup yields CDR1 SGHKS and CDR2 YYEKEE (reference sequence). V lost 5 bases to trimming and J lost 7 bases; unmatched junction nucleotides: 5.

This rearrangement joins TRBV19 to TRBJ2-7; 8 nucleotides line up with TRBD1. This CDR3 contains 15 residues. CDR1 and CDR2 (germline): LNHDA, SQIVND (reference sequence). V trimming: 2 bases; J trimming: 2 bases; junction bases outside the gene matches: 5. DNA for the CDR3: TGTGCCAGTAGTATAACCGGGACAGGCACCTACGAGCAGTACTTC. Translating gives CASSITGTGTYEQYF.

The chain combines TRBV6-5 with TRBJ2-2; 11 bases agree with TRBD2. The CDR3 runs 16 residues. Germline V CDR1 and CDR2: MNHEY, SVGAGI. The ends lost 2 bases at V and 6 bases at J; junction bases unmatched: 5. CDR3 coding DNA: TGTGCCAGCAGTTACGGGCTAGCGGGGGGTCCCGGGGAGCTGTTTTTT. Translation gives CASSYGLAGGPGELFF.

The CDR3 coding sequence is TGTGCCAGCAGTTACCGCCCGACTTCGACAGGGGGTAGCCCCCTGGATGGCTACACCTTC. It translates to CASSYRPTSTGGSPLDGYTF. The rearrangement joins TRBV27 to TRBJ1-2, with 9 bases matching TRBD1. Germline values: CDR1 MNHEY, CDR2 SMNVEV (reference sequence). The CDR3 has 20 amino acids. Trimming cost V 4 bases and J 6 bases; bases outside gene matches: 24.